What follows are 26 T cell receptor beta chains derived from one specimen sequenced in a study of spatial heterogeneity in lung cancer. Their antigens remain unidentified. Time point reported: sample taken at primary tumor resection. Study-wide points: Counts of expanded alpha and beta TCRs within tumors tracked the tumor nonsynonymous mutation count.

From the 5' RACE reads, TCRdb called clonotypes with MiXCR, one entry per CDR3 protein. The table lists about 2,200 distinct CDR3 sequences, about 36% of them singletons, with around 25% in the top ten. The material was lung tumor tissue, obtained at surgery. The receptors were gathered from a male donor with early-stage non-small cell lung cancer.

There are a few counts of this clonotype. This beta chain slipped into a library made for alpha chains as a stray read, so its size is not meaningful. The chain carries TRBV6-5 and TRBJ1-1; 8 bases align to TRBD1. The CDR3 contains 14 residues. J lost 2 bases, V lost 5 bases, and 4 bases had no gene match. Germline CDR1 reads MNHEY; CDR2 reads SVGAGI. CDR3 region: CASSLGQGNTEAFF. The CDR3 region has the DNA TGTGCCAGCAGTCTCGGACAGGGCAACACTGAAGCTTTCTTT.

Relative to its sample, this clonotype is medium-sized (0.01 to 0.1%). Since the library was made to target alpha chains, this beta chain is a stray read and its abundance is not meaningful. V is TRBV5-4 and J is TRBJ1-2, with 10 bases fitting TRBD1. The CDR3 totals 14 residues. Germline CDR1 is SGHNT and CDR2 is YYREEE (reference sequence). Unmatched junction bases numbered 6, after V lost 2 bases and J lost 8 bases. In nucleotides, the CDR3 is TGTGCCAGCAGCTTAGCAGGGGACAGGGGAGGCTACACCTTC. It specifies CASSLAGDRGGYTF.

In this sample, this clonotype turned up a few times. The library was prepared for alpha chains; this beta chain is a stray read, so its frequency means little. J is TRBJ2-5 and V is TRBV29-1; D remains ambiguous. The V end was cut by 3 bases, the J end by 7 bases, with 9 bases between. Germline values: CDR1 SQVTM, CDR2 ANQGSEA. This CDR3 comprises 11 residues. The DNA for the CDR3 is TGCAGCGTTGATTTGACGTGGACCCAGTACTTC. Its translation is CSVDLTWTQYF.

As to this clonotype: This beta chain is an unintended read in a library built for alpha chains; its size means little. The chain recombines TRBV28 with TRBJ2-7; 7 nucleotides line up with TRBD1. The CDR3 is 14 amino acids. CDR1 and CDR2 (germline): MDHEN, SYDVKM. The V gene end was trimmed by 4 bases and the J gene end by 2 bases; junction bases not matched to a gene: 5. The DNA of the CDR3 is TGTGCCAGCAGTTACGGACAGGCAACCTACGAGCAGTACTTC. It specifies CASSYGQATYEQYF. Combining the CDR3 with reference TRBV28 and TRBJ2-7 gives the whole variable domain DVKVTQSSRYLVKRTGEKVFLECVQDMDHENMFWYRQDPGLGLRLIYFSYDVKMKEKGDIPEGYSVSREKKERFSLILESASTNQTSMYLCASSYGQATYEQYFGPGTRLTVT.

By sample share, this clonotype is medium-sized (0.01 to 0.1%). For a library built for alpha chains, this beta chain is a stray read; little rests on its size. V usage is TRBV6-5 and J usage is TRBJ2-7, with 7 positions matching TRBD1. This CDR3 contains 12 residues. Germline lookup yields CDR1 MNHEY and CDR2 SVGAGI. Trimming cost V 1 base and J 9 bases; bases outside gene matches: 3. The CDR3 region is CASSYLGQSQYF. The CDR3 coding sequence is TGTGCCAGCAGTTACTTGGGACAGTCGCAGTACTTC.

Sample share makes this clonotype medium-sized. The size of this beta chain means little, since it is a stray read in a library made for alpha chains. The V gene is TRBV11-2, the J gene TRBJ2-7; D not certain. The germline V and J ends were trimmed by 4 bases and 7 bases, with 20 bases remaining between them. The CDR3 loop spans 15 amino acids. Per the germline V gene, CDR1 is SGHAT and CDR2 is FQNNGV. The CDR3 DNA is TGTGCCAGCAGCTCCCTAGGACGGCTATCAGAAGAGCAGTACTTC. Residues: CASSSLGRLSEEQYF.

This clonotype appeared a few times. In a library made to pick up alpha chains, this beta chain is a stray read with a size that means little. The V call is TRBV5-5, the J call TRBJ1-1; no clear D gene. Germline CDR1 reads SGHKS; CDR2 reads YYEKEE (reference sequence). The length of the CDR3 is 15 residues. Trimming cost V 1 base and J 0 bases, with 10 bases left between them. This CDR3 is CASSLSQSMNTEAFF. The CDR3 DNA is TGTGCCAGCAGCTTGTCCCAGTCCATGAACACTGAAGCTTTCTTT.

In this sample, this clonotype turned up a few times. This beta chain slipped into a library made for alpha chains as a stray read, so its size is not meaningful. The chain recombines TRBV5-1 with TRBJ2-5; 9 bases align to TRBD2. CDR3 length: 16 residues. Trimming took 4 bases from V and 5 from J; bases not matched to a gene: 12. Germline V gives CDR1 SGHRS, CDR2 YFSETQ. In DNA form, the CDR3 reads TGCGCCAGCAGCCATACGGGACTAGCAGGGAGGGAGACCCAGTACTTC. Its translation: CASSHTGLAGRETQYF.

Of note for this clonotype: Because the library targeted alpha chains, this beta chain is an off-target read whose size means little. V gene TRBV20-1 combines with J gene TRBJ2-4, with D maybe TRBD1 (6 bases). The germline V and J ends were trimmed by 5 bases and 1 base, with 12 bases remaining between them. This CDR3 contains 14 residues. Germline V CDR1 and CDR2: DFQATT, SNEGSKA (reference sequence). CDR3 amino acids: CSAQQGWAKNIQYF. The CDR3 region has the DNA TGCAGTGCTCAACAGGGATGGGCCAAAAACATTCAGTACTTC.

As for this clonotype: At one of its ends the junction is not consistent with the germline gene, which may arise from a read error. For a library built for alpha chains, this beta chain is a stray read; little rests on its size. The chain combines TRBV3-1 with TRBJ2-1; TRBD2 matches at 13 bases. This CDR3 comprises 16 residues. From germline, CDR1 is LGHDT and CDR2 YNNKEL (reference sequence). CDR3 loop: CASSRGLAGVGNVQFF. For the CDR3, the DNA is TGTGCCAGCAGCCGCGGACTAGCGGGAGTGGGCAATGTGCAGTTCTTC.

With regard to this clonotype: In a library made to pick up alpha chains, this beta chain is a stray read with a size that means little. The V call is TRBV5-6, the J call TRBJ1-2, with D possibly matching TRBD1 (6 bases). CDR3 length equals 13 residues. Between the trimmed V and J ends, which lost 2 bases and 4 bases, there was a span of 9 bases. Per the germline V gene, CDR1 is SGHDT and CDR2 is YYEEEE. CDR3 loop: CASSFGRGYGYTF. CDR3 bases: TGTGCCAGCAGCTTTGGCAGGGGCTATGGCTACACCTTC.

By its share, this clonotype is medium-sized (0.01 to 0.1%). With the library built for alpha chains, this beta chain is off target and its frequency is not meaningful. The chain joins TRBV7-9 to TRBJ2-1; 10 bases are shared with TRBD1. The CDR3 extends over 16 amino acids. V was pared by 5 bases and J by 14 bases, with 18 bases of the junction left unmatched. Per germline, CDR1 SEHNR and CDR2 FQNEAQ (reference sequence). CDR3: CASSPNDRGLLSKEFF. The CDR3 nucleotides read TGTGCCAGCAGCCCCAACGACAGGGGGCTTCTATCCAAGGAGTTCTTC.

About this clonotype itself: This beta chain turned up in a library designed for alpha chains; as an off-target read, its abundance says little. The chain joins TRBV9 to TRBJ2-1; TRBD1 aligns across 7 bases. This CDR3 is 16 amino acids long. Germline CDR1 is SGDLS and CDR2 is YYNGEE. The V gene end was trimmed by 3 bases and the J gene end by 0 bases; junction bases not matched to a gene: 6. DNA for the CDR3: TGTGCCAGCAGCGGATTGGACAGGAGCTCCTACAATGAGCAGTTCTTC. This translates into CASSGLDRSSYNEQFF.

In regard to this clonotype: This beta chain is a stray read from a library made for alpha chains; its abundance is not meaningful. The V call is TRBV4-1, the J call TRBJ2-1; 10 positions match TRBD2. Germline lookup yields CDR1 MGHRA and CDR2 YSYEKL. The ends lost 4 bases at V and 3 bases at J; junction bases unmatched: 3. This CDR3 contains 15 residues. CDR3 region: CASSPRTSGYNEQFF. The CDR3 nucleotides are TGCGCCAGCAGCCCACGGACTAGCGGCTACAATGAGCAGTTCTTC.

This clonotype is large (0.1 to 1%) in the sample. This beta chain represents an off-target read in a library built for alpha chains; its size is of limited meaning. The genes are TRBV20-1 and TRBJ1-6; TRBD1 aligns across 8 bases. The CDR3 loop spans 11 amino acids. With 6 bases clipped from V and 14 bases from J, the junction kept 6 bases outside the gene matches. Per germline, CDR1 DFQATT and CDR2 SNEGSKA (reference sequence). DNA of the CDR3: TGCAGTGCCCCGGACAGGGCGGCCCTCCACTTT. The encoded protein is CSAPDRAALHF.

Comment on this clonotype: This beta chain is a stray sequence in a library constructed for alpha chains; its clone size is not meaningful. CDR3 in amino acids: CASSSSGAYNEQFF. As DNA, the CDR3 is TGTGCCAGCAGCTCTAGCGGAGCCTACAATGAGCAGTTCTTC. The chain is built from TRBV11-1 and TRBJ2-1, with TRBD2 matching 7 bases. The CDR3 has 14 residues. V gave up 4 bases and J gave up 2 bases; unmatched junction bases: 2. The germline V gene encodes CDR1 SGHAT and CDR2 FQDESV (reference sequence).

Comment on this clonotype: This beta chain was picked up by a library intended for alpha chains and is off target, so its count carries little meaning. The chain is built from TRBV12-3 or TRBV12-4 and TRBJ2-1; 7 nucleotides line up with TRBD1. The trim removed 6 bases at V and 0 bases at J, leaving 8 bases unmatched. The CDR3 is 16 residues long. In DNA, the CDR3 is TGTGCCAGCAGACTCGCTGGACAGGCCTCCTACAATGAGCAGTTCTTC. It translates to CASRLAGQASYNEQFF.

With respect to this clonotype: This beta chain is a stray read from a library made for alpha chains; its abundance is not meaningful. The rearrangement uses TRBV7-2 and TRBJ2-3; 7 nucleotides line up with TRBD1. There are 15 residues in the CDR3. Germline V lookup: CDR1 SGHTA, CDR2 FQGNSA. V lost 5 bases and J lost 3; bases outside the gene matches: 8. The CDR3 is CASSRGTALTDTQYF. In nucleotides, the CDR3 is TGTGCCAGCAGCCGAGGGACAGCCTTAACAGATACGCAGTATTTT.

Sample share makes this clonotype medium-sized. This beta chain came through as a stray read in a library set up for alpha chains, and its size says little. The chain couples TRBV2 to TRBJ2-1, with 7 positions matching TRBD1. CDR1 and CDR2 from the germline V gene are SNHLY and FYNNEI. This CDR3 is 19 amino acids long. Unmatched junction bases numbered 17, after V lost 6 bases and J lost 0 bases. The CDR3 DNA reads as TGTGCCAGCAGCCTCCGGAGTTTCGGGACAGTCAGCTCCTACAATGAGCAGTTCTTC. Translation gives CASSLRSFGTVSSYNEQFF.

This clonotype was observed a few times. For a library built for alpha chains, this beta chain is a stray read; little rests on its size. The V call is TRBV2, the J call TRBJ2-3; either TRBD1 or TRBD2 may fit D (5 bases each). The ends were cut back, 4 bases at V and 4 bases at J, with 24 bases in the middle. Germline V lookup: CDR1 SNHLY, CDR2 FYNNEI. The CDR3 runs 18 residues. The CDR3 DNA reads TGTGCCAGCAGTGGGAGGATGAGTAGGGGCCGGCCGGCAGATACGCAGTATTTT. Translated, it gives CASSGRMSRGRPADTQYF.

On this clonotype: The library was prepared for alpha chains; this beta chain is a stray read, so its frequency means little. This chain connects TRBV20-1 to TRBJ1-3; tentatively, D is TRBD1 (6 bases). The CDR3 consists of 16 residues. Germline CDR1 and CDR2: DFQATT and SNEGSKA (reference sequence). V gave up 7 bases and J gave up 0 bases, with 19 bases separating them. Here the CDR3 reads CSVHLPGHSSGNTIYF. CDR3 nucleotides: TGCAGTGTTCACCTACCGGGACACAGCTCTGGAAACACCATATATTTT.

This clonotype is judged medium-sized. Because the library targeted alpha chains, this beta chain is an off-target read whose size means little. This rearrangement joins TRBV30 to TRBJ2-1; D call uncertain. The germline V gene encodes CDR1 GTSNPN and CDR2 SVGIG (reference sequence). This CDR3 has 13 residues. Between the trimmed V and J ends, which lost 0 bases and 6 bases, there was a span of 9 bases. The DNA of the CDR3 is TGTGCCTGGAGTGTACCCTGGGGCAATGAGCAGTTCTTC. Protein product: CAWSVPWGNEQFF.

By its share, this clonotype is medium-sized (0.01 to 0.1%). This beta chain is a stray sequence in a library constructed for alpha chains; its clone size is not meaningful. The V call is TRBV28, the J call TRBJ2-1; TRBD2 is a possible D gene (5 bases). This CDR3 contains 15 residues. Trimming shortened V by 3 bases and J by 6 bases, and 15 bases separated the two germline ends. The V gene's germline CDR1 is MDHEN and CDR2 SYDVKM. The CDR3 nucleotides read TGTGCCAGCAGTTTCCCGAGGGAGCCCCTCAATGAGCAGTTCTTC. Encoded protein: CASSFPREPLNEQFF.

This clonotype came up a few times. Being off target in a library aimed at alpha chains, this beta chain has a size of little meaning. The chain joins TRBV7-2 to TRBJ2-7, with D unresolved. The V gene's germline CDR1 is SGHTA and CDR2 FQGNSA. The ends were cut back, 1 base at V and 0 bases at J, with 7 bases in the middle. The CDR3 spans 14 residues. The CDR3 bases are TGTGCCAGCAGCTTAGGGCTAGTCTCCTACGAGCAGTACGTC. Translation gives CASSLGLVSYEQYV.

Details on this clonotype: This beta chain lies outside the target of a library built for alpha chains; its clone size means little. This chain uses TRBV19 with TRBJ1-4, with a possible D match to TRBD1 (5 bases). V gave up 9 bases and J gave up 8 bases, with 16 bases separating them. The CDR3 has 13 residues. Germline V lookup: CDR1 LNHDA, CDR2 SQIVND (reference sequence). The DNA of the CDR3 is TGTGCCAGCAGGGACCTGAGTCGGGAAAAACTGTTTTTT. Amino acid sequence: CASRDLSREKLFF.

Comment on this clonotype: This beta chain is a stray sequence in a library constructed for alpha chains; its clone size is not meaningful. V and J are TRBV28 and TRBJ1-3; 8 bases are shared with TRBD1. Germline V CDR1 and CDR2: MDHEN, SYDVKM. V lost 6 bases, J lost 0 bases, and 7 bases stayed unmatched. CDR3 length equals 16 residues. CDR3: CASRLGTGHSGNTIYF. As DNA, the CDR3 is TGTGCCAGCAGATTGGGGACAGGCCACTCTGGAAACACCATATATTTT.